This T cell receptor beta chain was recovered during a study of blood T cell repertoires in COVID-19. Study background: Both acute and convalescent COVID-19 samples were obtained from the United States, Italy and Spain. PBMCs, B-cell-depleted T cells, or T cells provided the cDNA or gDNA that made up the material.

The authors' processing: Quantification of nucleated cells was approximated via reference gene primer amplification. Produced via immunoSEQ multiplex PCR; TCRdb's table is partial and in-frame only. V, J and clone size were drawn from that table, and D and trimming were deduced from the DNA. The repertoire holds about 74,000 clones, with around nine tenths as singletons. CDR1 is GTSNPN and CDR2 is SVGIG in the germline V gene (reference sequence). Unmatched junction bases numbered 8, after V lost 2 bases and J lost 3 bases. This CDR3 region has 16 residues. The chain employs TRBV30 and TRBJ1-4; TRBD1 agrees at 8 bases. The sample consisted of peripheral blood. The sequence derives from an elderly woman with acute or convalescent COVID-19. The CDR3 spells CAWSPGSDRANEKLFF. For the CDR3, the DNA is TGTGCCTGGAGTCCGGGGTCGGACAGGGCTAATGAAAAACTGTTTTTT.